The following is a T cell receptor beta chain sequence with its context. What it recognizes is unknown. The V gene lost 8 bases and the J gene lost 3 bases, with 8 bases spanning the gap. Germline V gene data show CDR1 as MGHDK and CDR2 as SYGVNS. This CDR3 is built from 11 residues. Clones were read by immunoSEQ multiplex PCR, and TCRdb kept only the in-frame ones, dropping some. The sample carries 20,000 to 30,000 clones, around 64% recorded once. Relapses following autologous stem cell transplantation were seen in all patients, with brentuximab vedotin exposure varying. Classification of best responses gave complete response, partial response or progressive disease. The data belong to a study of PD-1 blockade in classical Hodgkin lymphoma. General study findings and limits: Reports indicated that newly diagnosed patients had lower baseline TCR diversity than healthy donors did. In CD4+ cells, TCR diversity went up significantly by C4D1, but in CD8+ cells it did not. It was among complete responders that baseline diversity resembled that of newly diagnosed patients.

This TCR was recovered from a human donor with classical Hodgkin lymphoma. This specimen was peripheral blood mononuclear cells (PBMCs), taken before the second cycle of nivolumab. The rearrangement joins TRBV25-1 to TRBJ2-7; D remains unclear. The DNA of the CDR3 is TGTGCCAGCGGGCCTTTCTACGAGCAGTACTTC. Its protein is CASGPFYEQYF.